This TCR beta chain stems from a study of blood T cells in healthy people across ages. Across the whole study: Capturing about one barcoded beta molecule per two T cells was achieved by template switching. Study-level points and caveats: Diversity of TCR beta per million T cells declined in a roughly linear way with age.

In this sample, this clonotype turned up many times. Its antigen is currently unknown. Primers used in a second PCR of about 6 to 11 cycles were a sample-barcoded 5' primer and a J-beta primer mix. The authors tagged each cDNA molecule using a template-switch adaptor with 12 random nucleotides. One entry per CDR3 protein, called by TCRdb with MiXCR from the 5' RACE reads. Altogether 650,000 to 1,000,000 distinct CDR3 sequences are present, around 36% being singletons, with the ten largest covering approximately 13%. The source of this sequence is a man between 18 and 35 years old in good health. Sequencing was carried out using blood.

The CDR3 region has the DNA TGTGCCAGCAGCTACCCGACAGGGGATCTTGTGGAGACCCAGTACTTC. Protein sequence: CASSYPTGDLVETQYF. The V gene is TRBV7-8, the J gene TRBJ2-5; 8 bases agree with TRBD1. Per germline, CDR1 SGHVS and CDR2 FQNEAQ. This CDR3 contains 16 residues. V lost 4 bases to trimming and J lost 5 bases; unmatched junction nucleotides: 12.